The clone carrying this T cell receptor beta chain was recorded once. Treatment in this sample: randomized to nivolumab then ipilimumab (arm A) or the reverse (arm B). DNA-damaging chemotherapy had not been given to any patient beforehand. From thawed PBMCs, live CD3+CD8+ cells negative for CD19 and CD56 were sorted. The CDR3 sequence is 16 residues long. The ends were cut back, 2 bases at V and 5 bases at J, with 13 bases in the middle. Germline V gene lookup returns CDR1 LGHNA and CDR2 YNFKEQ. Assay used: immunoSEQ multiplex PCR; TCRdb lists only in-frame clones, some missing. This sample carries some 25,000 clones, 60% to 85% of them seen once, and the ten largest clones take 13%. The sample comes from a study of sequential checkpoint blockade in melanoma. For the study at large: Patients were randomized 1:1 to nivolumab-then-ipilimumab or ipilimumab-then-nivolumab first-line. Both treatment sequences were followed by maintenance nivolumab.

Here the sequenced sample was CD8+ T cells sorted from blood (inferred from file names), taken from a patient given nivolumab and ipilimumab in sequence. The receptor's source is a human donor with melanoma. The gene calls are TRBV4-2 and TRBJ1-6, with D perhaps matching TRBD1 (6 bases). This CDR3 is CASSQNFRGDNSPLHF. In DNA, the CDR3 is TGTGCCAGCAGCCAAAACTTCAGGGGAGATAATTCACCCCTCCACTTT.